One T cell receptor (beta chain) is described in this entry. The sample originates from a study of blood T cell repertoires in COVID-19. Across the whole study: The United States, Italy and Spain were the sources of the acute and convalescent COVID-19 samples.

V gave up 0 bases and J gave up 10 bases, with 10 bases separating them. Germline V gene sequence: CDR1 GTSNPN, CDR2 SVGIG (reference sequence). The CDR3 has 13 amino acids. Authors' analysis steps: How many nucleated cells were present was estimated from reference gene primer amplification. TCRdb keeps only in-frame clones here, not all; method: immunoSEQ multiplex PCR. V and J calls and clone size are those listed in that table; D and trimming were worked out from the DNA. This sample yields around 240,000 clones, of which about 83% are seen a single time; roughly 7.4% belongs to the top ten. Input material: peripheral blood. This receptor was taken from a woman aged 45-60 years with acute or convalescent COVID-19. The chain links TRBV30 to TRBJ1-6; D is ambiguous. CDR3 sequence reads: CAWSVQDRSPLHF. The CDR3 bases are TGTGCCTGGAGTGTGCAGGATCGATCACCCCTCCACTTT.